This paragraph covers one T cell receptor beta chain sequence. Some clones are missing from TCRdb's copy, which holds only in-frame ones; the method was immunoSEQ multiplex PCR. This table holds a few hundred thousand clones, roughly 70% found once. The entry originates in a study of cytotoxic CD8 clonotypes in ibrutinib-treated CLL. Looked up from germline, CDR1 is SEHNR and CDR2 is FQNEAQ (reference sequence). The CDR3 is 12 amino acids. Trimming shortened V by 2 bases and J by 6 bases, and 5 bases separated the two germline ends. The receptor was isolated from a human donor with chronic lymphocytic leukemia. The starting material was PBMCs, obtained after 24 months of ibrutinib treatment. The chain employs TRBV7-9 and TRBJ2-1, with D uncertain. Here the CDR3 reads CASSLSINEQFF. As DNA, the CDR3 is TGTGCCAGCAGCTTATCTATCAATGAGCAGTTCTTC.